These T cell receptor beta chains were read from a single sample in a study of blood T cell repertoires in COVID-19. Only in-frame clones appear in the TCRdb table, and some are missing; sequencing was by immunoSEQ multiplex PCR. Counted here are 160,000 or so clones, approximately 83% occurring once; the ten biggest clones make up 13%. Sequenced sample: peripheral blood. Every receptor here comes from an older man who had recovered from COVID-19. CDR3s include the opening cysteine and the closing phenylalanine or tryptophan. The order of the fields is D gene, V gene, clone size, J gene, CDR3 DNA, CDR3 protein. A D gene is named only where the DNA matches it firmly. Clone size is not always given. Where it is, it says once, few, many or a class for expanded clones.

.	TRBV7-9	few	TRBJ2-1	TGTGCCAGCAGCTTAAAGGGGTCCTACAATGAGCAGTTCTTC	CASSLKGSYNEQFF
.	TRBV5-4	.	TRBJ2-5	TGTGCCAGCAGCCTGCAGGGTGGGCGGGAGACCCAGTACTTC	CASSLQGGRETQYF
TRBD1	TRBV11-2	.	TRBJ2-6	TGTGCCAGCAGCTTACCGGGACAGACACTGCCTGGGGCCAACGTCCTGACTTTC	CASSLPGQTLPGANVLTF
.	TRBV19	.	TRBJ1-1	TGTGCCAGTAGTACCCCGGACAGTTTGGGCACTGAAGCTTTCTTT	CASSTPDSLGTEAFF
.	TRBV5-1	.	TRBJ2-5	TGCGCCAGCACCCTGGGGGGGCGGAGCCAAGAGACCCAGTACTTC	CASTLGGRSQETQYF
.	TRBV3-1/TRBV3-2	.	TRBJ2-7	TGTGCCAGCAGCCAACTCCTTTCGTACGAGCAGTACTTC	CASSQLLSYEQYF
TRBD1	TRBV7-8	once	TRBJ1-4	TGTGCCAGCAGCCCCCGACAGGGGCAAACGGGTGAAAAACTGTTTTTT	CASSPRQGQTGEKLFF
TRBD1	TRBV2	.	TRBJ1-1	TGTGCCAGCAGCAAAGATTACAGGGGCTCTCCTGAAGCTTTCTTT	CASSKDYRGSPEAFF
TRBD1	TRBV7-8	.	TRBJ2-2	TGTGCCAGCAGCCTACGGACAGGGGCCACCGGGGAGCTGTTTTTT	CASSLRTGATGELFF
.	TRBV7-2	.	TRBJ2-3	TGTGCCAGCAGCTTTGTGCTAAGCGGGAGCACAGATACGCAGTATTTT	CASSFVLSGSTDTQYF
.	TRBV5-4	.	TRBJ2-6	TGTGCCAGCAGCACTGAGGGCACCGGGGCCAACGTCCTGACTTTC	CASSTEGTGANVLTF
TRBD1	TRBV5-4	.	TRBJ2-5	TGTGCCAGCAGCTTACAGGGGGCTTCGGAGACCCAGTACTTC	CASSLQGASETQYF
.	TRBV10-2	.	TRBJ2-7	TGCGCCAGCACCCCTCCTGAGGGAGACGAGCAGTACTTC	CASTPPEGDEQYF
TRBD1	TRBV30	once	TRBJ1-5	TGTGCCTGGAGTCCGACAGGGGATCAGCCCCAGCATTTT	CAWSPTGDQPQHF
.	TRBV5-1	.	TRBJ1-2	TGCGCCAGCAGCTTGGGGGTCCAGAAGTCCAGTATTGGGCTTAGCTATGGCTACACCTTC	CASSLGVQKSSIGLSYGYTF
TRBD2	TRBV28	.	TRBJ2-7	TGTGCCAGCAGTAACGGGGAGGGGTACGAGCAGTACTTC	CASSNGEGYEQYF
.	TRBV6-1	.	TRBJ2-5	TGTGCCAGCAGTGAAACTGGAACAGGGTTTGAGACCCAGTACTTC	CASSETGTGFETQYF
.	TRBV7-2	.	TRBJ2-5	TGTGCCAGCAGCTTAGCATCCCGAGAGACCCAGTACTTC	CASSLASRETQYF
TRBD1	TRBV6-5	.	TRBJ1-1	TGTGCCAGCAGATCCGGGACAGGGATAACTGAAGCTTTCTTT	CASRSGTGITEAFF
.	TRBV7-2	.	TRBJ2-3	TGTGCCAGCAGCTTCCAGGGCGCGGATACGCAGTATTTT	CASSFQGADTQYF
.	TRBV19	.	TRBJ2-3	TGTGCCAGTAGTTTGTCGGAGAAGGATACGCAGTATTTT	CASSLSEKDTQYF
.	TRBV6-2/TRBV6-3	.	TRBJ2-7	TGTGCCAGCAGTTACAGGGGAAACGAGCAGTACTTC	CASSYRGNEQYF
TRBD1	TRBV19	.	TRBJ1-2	TGTGCCAGTACAACGACAGGGGGCGCGGGTGGCTACACCTTC	CASTTTGGAGGYTF
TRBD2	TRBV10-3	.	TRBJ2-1	TGTGCCATCAGTGAATTTTATTTGAGCGGGAAGAACAATGAGCAGTTCTTC	CAISEFYLSGKNNEQFF
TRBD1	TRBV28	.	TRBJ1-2	TGTGCCAGCAGTTCGACAGGGTCTAACTATGGCTACACCTTC	CASSSTGSNYGYTF
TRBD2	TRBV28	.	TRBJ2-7	TGTGCCAGCGAGGCGGGAGGGGCCGACGAGCAGTACTTC	CASEAGGADEQYF
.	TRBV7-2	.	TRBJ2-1	TGTGCCAGCAGCTTAGCTTGGGGGCGCACCCACAATGAGCAGTTCTTC	CASSLAWGRTHNEQFF
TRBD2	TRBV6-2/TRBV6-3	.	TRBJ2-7	TGTGCCAGCAGTTACTCGCCGAGCGGGAGTCCCTACGAGCAGTACTTC	CASSYSPSGSPYEQYF
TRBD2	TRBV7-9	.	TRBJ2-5	TGTGCCAGCAGCTTGACAGCGGGGCTCCAAGAGACCCAGTACTTC	CASSLTAGLQETQYF
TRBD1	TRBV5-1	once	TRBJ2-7	TGCGCCAGCAGCCGGGGACAGGACCCGTTGGAGCAGTACTTC	CASSRGQDPLEQYF
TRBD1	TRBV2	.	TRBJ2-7	TGTGCCAGCGGGCAAGGGACAGGGGGCAACTACGAGCAGTACTTC	CASGQGTGGNYEQYF
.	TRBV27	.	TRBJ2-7	TGTGCAGCAGTTAACGAAACAGACAGGAGCTCCTACGAGCAGTACTTC	CAAVNETDRSSYEQYF
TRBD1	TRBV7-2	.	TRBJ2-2	TGTGCCAGCAGCCCTCGACAGGGTTTCGACACCGGGGAGCTGTTTTTT	CASSPRQGFDTGELFF